This entry lists 25 T cell receptor beta chains sequenced from one sample in a study of blood T cell repertoires in COVID-19. The repertoire was sequenced with immunoSEQ multiplex PCR; TCRdb's copy has only in-frame clones and lacks some. The sample gives 100,000 to 150,000 clones, 70% to 90% of which show up once; about 9.3% is in the top ten. The sample was peripheral blood. Receptors originate from a man over 45 with acute or convalescent COVID-19.

The V gene is TRBV27, the J gene TRBJ1-3; possibly TRBD1 for D (6 bases). This CDR3 has 16 residues. V shed 0 bases and J shed 2 bases, with 11 bases lying between them. Germline lookup yields CDR1 MNHEY and CDR2 SMNVEV (reference sequence). CDR3 region: CASSLSQGFAGNTIYF. As DNA, the CDR3 is TGTGCCAGCAGTTTATCTCAGGGGTTCGCTGGAAACACCATATATTTT.

The chain is built from TRBV12-3 or TRBV12-4 and TRBJ1-1; weak D call: TRBD1 (5 bases). This CDR3 has 12 residues. V lost 5 bases and J 11 bases, leaving 15 bases between the germline ends. CDR3 region: CASSAGPRGAFF. The CDR3 bases are TGTGCCAGCAGTGCGGGACCCCGAGGTGCTTTCTTT.

The chain joins TRBV10-1 to TRBJ2-1; maybe TRBD2 (6 bases). Germline-derived CDR1 and CDR2 are WNHNN and SYGVQD (reference sequence). V dropped 0 bases and J dropped 0 bases, with 9 bases sitting between them. The CDR3 length is 16 residues. The CDR3 loop is CASSESLASSYNEQFF. CDR3 nucleotide sequence: TGCGCCAGCAGTGAGTCACTAGCTAGCTCCTACAATGAGCAGTTCTTC.

This clone was picked up one time. The V gene is TRBV11-3, the J gene TRBJ2-7, with TRBD2 as a possible D gene (5 bases). CDR1 is SGHNT and CDR2 is YENEEA in the germline V gene. V was shortened by 3 bases and J by 4 bases, with 7 bases between the two germline ends. The CDR3 sequence is 12 residues long. The CDR3 sequence: CASSFGDYEQYF. DNA of the CDR3: TGTGCCAGCAGCTTCGGGGATTACGAGCAGTACTTC.

The rearrangement uses TRBV5-8 and TRBJ1-1; unclear D gene. V gave up 0 bases and J gave up 0 bases, with 6 bases separating them. Per germline, CDR1 SGHTS and CDR2 YDEGEE. The CDR3 covers 14 residues. The CDR3 reads CASSLDGMNTEAFF. CDR3 DNA sequence: TGTGCCAGCAGCTTGGACGGGATGAACACTGAAGCTTTCTTT.

DNA of the CDR3: TGTGCCAGCAGCTCCCGGCCAGGGGGCGGGCCCCAGCATTTT. Translating it yields CASSSRPGGGPQHF. This chain connects TRBV5-6 to TRBJ1-5; 8 bases align to TRBD1. The CDR3 is 14 residues long. Germline trimming cut 3 bases from V and 9 bases from J; bases unmatched to any gene: 8. Germline CDR1 SGHDT, CDR2 YYEEEE. Combining the CDR3 with reference TRBV5-6 and TRBJ1-5 gives the whole variable domain DAGVTQSPTHLIKTRGQQVTLRCSPKSGHDTVSWYQQALGQGPQFIFQYYEEEERQRGNFPDRFSGHQFPNYSSELNVNALLLGDSALYLCASSSRPGGGPQHFGDGTRLSIL.

V usage is TRBV7-3 and J usage is TRBJ1-2; possible D gene TRBD1, 6 bases. CDR1 and CDR2 (germline): SGHTA, FQGTGA. The ends were cut back, 1 base at V and 4 bases at J, with 13 bases in the middle. The CDR3 extends over 15 amino acids. This chain's CDR3 is CASSLNSGTPYGYTF. CDR3 bases: TGTGCCAGCAGCTTAAACTCCGGGACACCCTATGGCTACACCTTC.

CDR3 sequence: CASSQTLAGSSYEQYF. CDR3 nucleotides: TGCGCCAGCAGCCAAACATTAGCGGGGAGCTCCTACGAGCAGTACTTC. This rearrangement joins TRBV4-1 to TRBJ2-7; 8 nucleotides match TRBD2. The CDR3 extends over 16 amino acids. Trimming took 2 bases from V and 0 from J; bases not matched to a gene: 6. CDR1 MGHRA and CDR2 YSYEKL come from the germline V gene.

The chain links TRBV3-1 (or the pseudogene TRBV3-2) to TRBJ2-2, with a weak D call TRBD2 (5 bases). The CDR3 extends over 14 amino acids. V shed 4 bases and J shed 5 bases, with 11 bases lying between them. Germline V lookup: CDR1 LGHDT, CDR2 YNNKEL (reference sequence). The CDR3 is CASSPLGGTGELFF. In DNA, the CDR3 is TGTGCCAGCAGCCCCCTAGGCGGGACCGGGGAGCTGTTTTTT.

The chain couples TRBV6-1 to TRBJ2-3; no clear D gene. The V and J ends lost 2 bases and 1 base respectively, with 4 bases between them. The germline V gene has CDR1 MNHNS and CDR2 SASEGT. The CDR3 is 13 amino acids. CDR3 in amino acids: CASSEPGTDTQYF. CDR3 coding DNA: TGTGCCAGCAGTGAACCCGGCACAGATACGCAGTATTTT.

This rearrangement joins TRBV30 to TRBJ1-2, with 7 bases fitting TRBD1. The CDR3 is made up of 16 amino acids. CDR1 GTSNPN and CDR2 SVGIG come from the germline V gene (reference sequence). V was pared by 0 bases and J by 4 bases, with 11 bases of the junction left unmatched. This CDR3 reads CAWSVRPTGRGYGYTF. DNA of the CDR3: TGTGCCTGGAGTGTAAGACCGACAGGGCGAGGCTATGGCTACACCTTC.

The chain has TRBV6-5 and TRBJ1-5; maybe TRBD1 (5 bases). Trimming pared 8 bases from V and 2 bases from J, leaving 13 bases between. The V gene's germline CDR1 is MNHEY and CDR2 SVGAGI. This CDR3 has 14 residues. In DNA, the CDR3 is TGTGCCAGCGCCGACAGTAACGGCAATCAGCCCCAGCATTTT. Its translation is CASADSNGNQPQHF.

The chain is built from TRBV6-5 and TRBJ1-2; the D gene is possibly TRBD1 (5 bases). CDR1 is MNHEY and CDR2 is SVGAGI in the germline V gene. The V gene lost 2 bases and the J gene lost 4 bases, with 11 bases spanning the gap. The CDR3 consists of 14 residues. The CDR3 sequence: CASSYGGSGYGYTF. The CDR3 DNA reads as TGTGCCAGCAGTTACGGGGGGTCCGGCTATGGCTACACCTTC.

Only a few counts were recorded for this clone. The chain is built from TRBV6-6 and TRBJ2-7; 9 bases match TRBD1. Germline-derived CDR1 and CDR2 are MNHNY and SVGAGI (reference sequence). The CDR3 is made up of 15 amino acids. V dropped 4 bases and J dropped 4; count of bases not matched to a gene: 8. CDR3 DNA: TGTGCCAGCAGTTGGAACAGGGGGCGTATTTACGAGCAGTACTTC. It specifies CASSWNRGRIYEQYF.

In this sample, this clone turned up a few times. V gene TRBV28 combines with J gene TRBJ1-5, with a weak D call TRBD1 (5 bases). Trimming stripped 3 bases from V and 5 bases from J, with 14 bases between. CDR1 is MDHEN and CDR2 is SYDVKM in the germline V gene. This CDR3 contains 15 residues. CDR3 sequence reads: CASSFVQGSYQPQHF. The CDR3 DNA sequence: TGTGCCAGCAGTTTCGTCCAGGGCTCTTATCAGCCCCAGCATTTT. The full variable domain, in which reference TRBV28 and TRBJ1-5 provide the parts outside the CDR3, is DVKVTQSSRYLVKRTGEKVFLECVQDMDHENMFWYRQDPGLGLRLIYFSYDVKMKEKGDIPEGYSVSREKKERFSLILESASTNQTSMYLCASSFVQGSYQPQHFGDGTRLSIL.

V is TRBV28 and J is TRBJ1-1; D is possibly TRBD1 (5 bases). The CDR3 extends over 13 amino acids. Germline CDR1 and CDR2: MDHEN and SYDVKM. Trimming cost V 8 bases and J 6 bases, with 16 bases left between them. The CDR3 here is CASRPRRGSEAFF. The CDR3 bases are TGTGCCAGCCGGCCGAGGAGGGGTTCTGAAGCTTTCTTT. The full variable domain, with the rest looked up from reference TRBV28 and TRBJ1-1, is DVKVTQSSRYLVKRTGEKVFLECVQDMDHENMFWYRQDPGLGLRLIYFSYDVKMKEKGDIPEGYSVSREKKERFSLILESASTNQTSMYLCASRPRRGSEAFFGQGTRLTVV.

This sequence joins TRBV7-8 and TRBJ1-1; D perhaps matches TRBD1 (6 bases). This CDR3 comprises 14 residues. V lost 6 bases and J 1 base, leaving 12 bases between the germline ends. The germline gives CDR1 SGHVS, CDR2 FQNEAQ. CDR3 in amino acids: CASRIRGKNTEAFF. The CDR3 DNA reads as TGTGCCAGCAGGATCAGGGGCAAGAACACTGAAGCTTTCTTT. Combining the CDR3 with reference TRBV7-8 and TRBJ1-1 gives the whole variable domain GAGVSQSPRYKVAKRGQDVALRCDPISGHVSLFWYQQALGQGPEFLTYFQNEAQLDKSGLPSDRFFAERPEGSVSTLKIQRTQQEDSAVYLCASRIRGKNTEAFFGQGTRLTVV.

This clone was counted a single time. The V and J genes are TRBV6-5 and TRBJ1-3, with unresolved D. Trimming stripped 6 bases from V and 0 bases from J, with 9 bases between. Germline values: CDR1 MNHEY, CDR2 SVGAGI. CDR3 length equals 14 residues. DNA of the CDR3: TGTGCCAGCAGGGGCAGGCTCTCTGGAAACACCATATATTTT. It specifies CASRGRLSGNTIYF.

This chain joins TRBV5-1 and TRBJ2-1; D is possibly TRBD1 (6 bases). The V gene's germline CDR1 is SGHRS and CDR2 YFSETQ. The V gene lost 0 bases and the J gene lost 5 bases, with 15 bases spanning the gap. The CDR3 is 16 amino acids. The CDR3 loop is CASSLVPGATNNEQFF. DNA for the CDR3: TGCGCCAGCAGCTTGGTTCCAGGGGCGACGAACAATGAGCAGTTCTTC.

DNA for the CDR3: TGTGCCAGCAGCGGGGACAGGGAAGCTTTCTTT. Amino acids: CASSGDREAFF. The rearrangement links TRBV5-4 to TRBJ1-1, with 8 bases that match TRBD1. There are 11 residues in the CDR3. Germline loops: CDR1 SGHNT, CDR2 YYREEE (reference sequence). Trimming cost V 4 bases and J 8 bases; bases outside gene matches: 1.

The chain uses TRBV7-9 and TRBJ1-2, with TRBD1 matching over 8 bases. Germline loops: CDR1 SEHNR, CDR2 FQNEAQ (reference sequence). V lost 7 bases, J lost 1 base, and 2 bases stayed unmatched. CDR3 length: 13 amino acids. As DNA, the CDR3 is TGTGCCAGCAAGGGACAGGATAACTATGGCTACACCTTC. Translating it yields CASKGQDNYGYTF.

This clone was recorded once. The V call is TRBV28, the J call TRBJ2-7, with D unclear. This CDR3 has 13 amino acids. V lost 2 bases to trimming and J lost 2 bases, with 7 bases between them. Germline V gene data show CDR1 as MDHEN and CDR2 as SYDVKM. CDR3 nucleotides: TGTGCCAGCAGTTTAGCCCAGACCTACGAGCAGTACTTC. The encoded protein is CASSLAQTYEQYF.

This clone was observed a single time. The chain uses TRBV10-3 and TRBJ1-5; TRBD1 is a possible D gene (5 bases). Per germline, CDR1 ENHRY and CDR2 SYGVKD. V lost 2 bases, J lost 8 bases, and 25 bases lay in between. The CDR3 contains 18 residues. The CDR3 region has the DNA TGTGCCATCAGTGAGACCCTTGGCAGGGCGAGTAATAGTGAGCCCCAGCATTTT. Translating gives CAISETLGRASNSEPQHF.

The chain has TRBV18 and TRBJ1-1; no clear D gene. The CDR3 consists of 16 residues. The germline CDR1 and CDR2 sequences are KGHSH and LQKENI. With 3 bases removed from V and 6 bases from J, the gap between germline ends came to 20 bases. The CDR3 loop is CASSPEGGLVAAEAFF. CDR3 nucleotides: TGTGCCAGCTCACCTGAGGGAGGATTGGTAGCGGCTGAAGCTTTCTTT.

The chain combines TRBV9 with TRBJ2-7; 9 bases are a match to TRBD1. Per the germline V gene, CDR1 is SGDLS and CDR2 is YYNGEE. This CDR3 is built from 15 residues. V lost 4 bases and J lost 0; bases outside the gene matches: 5. CDR3 loop: CASSPRGQGSYEQYF. The CDR3 DNA sequence: TGTGCCAGCAGCCCCCGGGGACAGGGCTCCTACGAGCAGTACTTC. Looking up the rest from reference TRBV9 and TRBJ2-7 gives the full variable domain: DSGVTQTPKHLITATGQRVTLRCSPRSGDLSVYWYQQSLDQGLQFLIQYYNGEERAKGNILERFSAQQFPDLHSELNLSSLELGDSALYFCASSPRGQGSYEQYFGPGTRLTVT.